These 17 T cell receptor beta chains were all obtained from the same sample, sequenced in a study of shared clonotypes between healthy human individuals. Profiling relied on immunoSEQ multiplex PCR, and the TCRdb table lists in-frame clones only, not all of them. There are about 690,000 clones in the sample; 90% occur only once, and 34% lies in the top ten. Sample: memory CD8+ T cells from PBMCs. The subset: CD45RO+ cells pooled with CCR7-negative TemRA cells. All receptors derive from a man younger than 30 in good health. Some clones in this sample may be carry-over from other donors' samples.

This chain joins TRBV11-3 and TRBJ2-7; TRBD2 aligns across 11 bases. The CDR3 has 16 residues. Germline-derived CDR1 and CDR2 are SGHNT and YENEEA. V was pared by 3 bases and J by 0 bases, with 4 bases of the junction left unmatched. The CDR3 sequence: CASSFWGLAASYEQYF. The CDR3 region has the DNA TGTGCCAGCAGCTTCTGGGGACTAGCGGCCTCCTACGAGCAGTACTTC.

The chain employs TRBV19 and TRBJ1-3; D gene unclear. The ends were cut back, 8 bases at V and 0 bases at J, with 20 bases in the middle. Germline V CDR1 and CDR2: LNHDA, SQIVND (reference sequence). The CDR3 runs to 17 residues. In DNA form, the CDR3 reads TGTGCCAGTGCTCGCCTAACAGCCTCCTTCTCTGGAAACACCATATATTTT. This translates into CASARLTASFSGNTIYF.

This clone was observed a single time. The V and J genes are TRBV4-1 and TRBJ2-5, with a tentative D call TRBD2 (5 bases). V was trimmed by 1 base and J by 5 bases, leaving 8 bases between them. There are 13 residues in the CDR3. Germline V CDR1 and CDR2: MGHRA, YSYEKL. The CDR3 spells CASSQVGSETQYF. In DNA, the CDR3 is TGCGCCAGCAGCCAAGTGGGGAGTGAGACCCAGTACTTC.

The V gene is TRBV28, the J gene TRBJ1-4; no clear D gene. Germline V gene sequence: CDR1 MDHEN, CDR2 SYDVKM. V gave up 5 bases and J gave up 8 bases, with 12 bases separating them. The CDR3 runs to 13 residues. CDR3 nucleotides: TGTGCCAGCAGTGAGAGGAGGACCGAAAAACTGTTTTTT. Its protein product is CASSERRTEKLFF.

The V and J genes are TRBV27 and TRBJ2-7; TRBD1 matches at 9 bases. CDR1 is MNHEY, CDR2 SMNVEV, per germline (reference sequence). J gave up 6 bases and V 3 bases, and 12 bases lay outside the gene matches. The CDR3 loop spans 16 amino acids. Here the CDR3 DNA reads TGTGCCAGCAGTTTGGTTACGACAGGGGGATTTAGCGAGCAGTACTTC. Protein product: CASSLVTTGGFSEQYF.

This chain links TRBV5-8 with TRBJ2-7, with 7 bases aligning to TRBD1. V was clipped by 4 bases and J by 5 bases; unmatched bases: 12. Germline loops: CDR1 SGHTS, CDR2 YDEGEE. This CDR3 has 15 residues. In DNA form, the CDR3 reads TGTGCCAGCAGCCCGCACCAGGGGGTATTCGACGAGCAGTACTTC. Translation: CASSPHQGVFDEQYF. The complete variable domain, with remaining parts taken from reference TRBV5-8 and TRBJ2-7, reads EAGVTQSPTHLIKTRGQQATLRCSPISGHTSVYWYQQALGLGLQFLLWYDEGEERNRGNFPPRFSGRQFPNYSSELNVNALELEDSALYLCASSPHQGVFDEQYFGPGTRLTVT.

The chain couples TRBV6-6 to TRBJ2-4; D gene unclear. The germline V and J ends were trimmed by 2 bases and 0 bases, with 11 bases remaining between them. Germline V gene data show CDR1 as MNHNY and CDR2 as SVGAGI (reference sequence). This CDR3 contains 16 residues. CDR3 nucleotides: TGTGCCAGCAGTTACGTACTTGGCATAGCCAAAAACATTCAGTACTTC. Its translation is CASSYVLGIAKNIQYF.

This clone has just a few counts. The chain employs TRBV28 and TRBJ2-7; TRBD2 is a possible D gene (5 bases). The CDR3 loop spans 14 amino acids. Trimming removed 6 bases at V and 5 bases at J, with 17 bases between. Looked up from germline, CDR1 is MDHEN and CDR2 is SYDVKM. CDR3 sequence: CASRNPDSRDEQYF. As DNA, the CDR3 is TGTGCCAGCAGGAACCCCGATTCGAGGGACGAGCAGTACTTC.

This clone was observed a single time. The gene calls are TRBV2 and TRBJ2-3, with D possibly TRBD2 on 6 matching bases. Germline assignment: CDR1 SNHLY and CDR2 FYNNEI. The CDR3 extends over 14 amino acids. V lost 4 bases and J lost 0, with 8 bases in between. The CDR3 protein is CASSGGGSTDTQYF. The CDR3 region has the DNA TGTGCCAGCAGTGGGGGAGGTAGCACAGATACGCAGTATTTT. Full variable domain (outside the CDR3, taken from reference TRBV2 and TRBJ2-3): EPEVTQTPSHQVTQMGQEVILRCVPISNHLYFYWYRQILGQKVEFLVSFYNNEISEKSEIFDDQFSVERPDGSNFTLKIRSTKLEDSAMYFCASSGGGSTDTQYFGPGTRLTVL.

V usage is TRBV1 and J usage is TRBJ1-2. TRBV1 is an annotated pseudogene. The CDR3 spans 19 residues. This chain's CDR3 is CTSSRRNIRFGGAEYGYTF. The CDR3 DNA reads as TGCACCAGCAGCCGGCGAAATATCAGGTTCGGGGGCGCGGAATATGGCTACACCTTC.

The V call is TRBV13, the J call TRBJ2-7, with a possible D match to TRBD1 (5 bases). The germline V and J ends were trimmed by 4 bases and 4 bases, with 14 bases remaining between them. Germline CDR1 is PRHDT and CDR2 is FYEKMQ (reference sequence). This CDR3 has 14 amino acids. The CDR3 DNA follows: TGTGCCAGCAGCTCACAGGAATGGTGGTACGAGCAGTACTTC. Translating it yields CASSSQEWWYEQYF.

The chain employs TRBV7-9 and TRBJ1-4; D possibly corresponds to TRBD1 (5 bases). CDR1 SEHNR and CDR2 FQNEAQ come from the germline V gene (reference sequence). CDR3 length: 14 residues. The V and J ends lost 4 bases and 7 bases respectively, with 13 bases between them. CDR3 region: CASSSGWRGEKLFF. The CDR3 DNA sequence: TGTGCCAGCAGCTCAGGGTGGCGAGGTGAAAAACTGTTTTTT.

V and J are TRBV6-5 and TRBJ2-7; 8 nucleotides match TRBD1. The germline gives CDR1 MNHEY, CDR2 SVGAGI. Unmatched junction bases numbered 6, after V lost 5 bases and J lost 0 bases. This CDR3 is 15 amino acids long. The CDR3 spells CASSQGQGYSYEQYF. CDR3 bases: TGTGCCAGCAGTCAAGGACAGGGTTACTCCTACGAGCAGTACTTC.

J is TRBJ2-1 and V is TRBV11-3; 15 nucleotides match TRBD2. The CDR3 has 16 amino acids. V lost 2 bases and J lost 7; bases outside the gene matches: 3. The germline V gene has CDR1 SGHNT and CDR2 YENEEA. The CDR3: CASSLRGTSGRNEQFF. CDR3 sequence (DNA): TGTGCCAGCAGCTTAAGGGGGACTAGCGGGAGGAATGAGCAGTTCTTC.

Concerning this clone: Distinct nucleotide sequences in the sample also encode this CDR3. The chain joins TRBV27 to TRBJ2-1; D unresolved. CDR1 MNHEY and CDR2 SMNVEV come from the germline V gene (reference sequence). V lost 2 bases and J 2 bases, leaving 10 bases between the germline ends. This CDR3 contains 15 residues. CDR3 bases: TGTGCCAGCAGTTTAATGGCCGGAACCTACAATGAGCAGTTCTTC. Protein: CASSLMAGTYNEQFF.

V and J are TRBV13 and TRBJ2-7, with TRBD1 as a possible D gene (5 bases). The CDR3 has 14 amino acids. Germline CDR1 is PRHDT and CDR2 is FYEKMQ (reference sequence). Deletions cut 1 base from V and 4 bases from J, with 11 bases between. The CDR3 DNA reads TGTGCCAGCAGCTTAGAACAGGCTAGGTACGAGCAGTACTTC. This gives the protein CASSLEQARYEQYF.

This sequence joins TRBV13 and TRBJ2-1; D remains unclear. The ends were cut back, 5 bases at V and 2 bases at J, with 16 bases in the middle. In germline, CDR1 is PRHDT, CDR2 FYEKMQ (reference sequence). CDR3 length: 16 residues. The CDR3 protein is CASSLSAPSTYNEQFF. CDR3 coding DNA: TGTGCCAGCAGCCTGAGTGCCCCCTCGACCTACAATGAGCAGTTCTTC.